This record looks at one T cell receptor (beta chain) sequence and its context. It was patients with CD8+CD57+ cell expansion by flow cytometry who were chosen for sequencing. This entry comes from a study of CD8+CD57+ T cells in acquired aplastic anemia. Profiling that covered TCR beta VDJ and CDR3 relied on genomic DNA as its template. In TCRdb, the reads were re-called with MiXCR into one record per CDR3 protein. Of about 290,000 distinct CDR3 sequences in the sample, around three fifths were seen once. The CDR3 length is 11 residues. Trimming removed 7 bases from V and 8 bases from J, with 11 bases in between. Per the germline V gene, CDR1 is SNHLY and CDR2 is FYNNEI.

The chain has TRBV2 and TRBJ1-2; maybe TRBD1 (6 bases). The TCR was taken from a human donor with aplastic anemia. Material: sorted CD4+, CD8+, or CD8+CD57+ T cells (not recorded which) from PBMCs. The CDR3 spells CASMVTGGYTF. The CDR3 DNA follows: TGTGCCAGCATGGTGACAGGCGGCTACACCTTC. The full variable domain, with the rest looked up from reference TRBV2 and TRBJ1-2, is EPEVTQTPSHQVTQMGQEVILRCVPISNHLYFYWYRQILGQKVEFLVSFYNNEISEKSEIFDDQFSVERPDGSNFTLKIRSTKLEDSAMYFCASMVTGGYTFGSGTRLTVV.